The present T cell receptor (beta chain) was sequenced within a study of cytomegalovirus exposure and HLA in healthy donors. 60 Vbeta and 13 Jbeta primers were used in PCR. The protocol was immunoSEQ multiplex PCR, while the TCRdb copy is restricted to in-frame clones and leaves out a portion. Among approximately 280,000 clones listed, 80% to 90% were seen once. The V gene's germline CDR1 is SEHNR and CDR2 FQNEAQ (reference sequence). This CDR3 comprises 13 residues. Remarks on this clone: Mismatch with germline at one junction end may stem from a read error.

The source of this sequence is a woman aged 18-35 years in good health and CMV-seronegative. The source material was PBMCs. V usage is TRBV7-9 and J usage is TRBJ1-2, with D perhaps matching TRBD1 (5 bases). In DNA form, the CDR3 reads TGTTCCAGCAGCTTAGAGGGGTGGAATGGCTACACCTTC. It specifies CSSSLEGWNGYTF.